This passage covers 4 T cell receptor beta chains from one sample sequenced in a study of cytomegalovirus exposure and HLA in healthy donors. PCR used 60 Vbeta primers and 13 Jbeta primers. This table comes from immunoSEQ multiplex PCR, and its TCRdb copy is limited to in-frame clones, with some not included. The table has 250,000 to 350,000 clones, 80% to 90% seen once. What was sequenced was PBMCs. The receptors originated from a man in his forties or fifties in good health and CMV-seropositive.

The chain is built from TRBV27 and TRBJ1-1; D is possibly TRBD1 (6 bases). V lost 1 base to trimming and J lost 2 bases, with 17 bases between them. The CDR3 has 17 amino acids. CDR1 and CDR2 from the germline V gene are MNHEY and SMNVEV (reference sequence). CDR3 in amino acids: CASSLYWTVLVNTEAFF. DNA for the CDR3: TGTGCCAGCAGTTTATATTGGACAGTACTGGTAAACACTGAAGCTTTCTTT.

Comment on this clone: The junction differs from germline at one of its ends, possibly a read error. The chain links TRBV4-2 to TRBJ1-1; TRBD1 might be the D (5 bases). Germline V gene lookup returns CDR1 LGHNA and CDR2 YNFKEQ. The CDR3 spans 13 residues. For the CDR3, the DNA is TGTGCCAGCGGCCATGGACAGAACACTGAAGCTTTCTTT. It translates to CASGHGQNTEAFF.

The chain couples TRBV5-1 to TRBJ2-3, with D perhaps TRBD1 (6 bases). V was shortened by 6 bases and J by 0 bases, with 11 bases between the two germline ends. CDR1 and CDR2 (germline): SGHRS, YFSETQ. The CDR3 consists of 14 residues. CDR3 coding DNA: TGCGCCAGCAAATACAGGGCTAGCACAGATACGCAGTATTTT. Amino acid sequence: CASKYRASTDTQYF.

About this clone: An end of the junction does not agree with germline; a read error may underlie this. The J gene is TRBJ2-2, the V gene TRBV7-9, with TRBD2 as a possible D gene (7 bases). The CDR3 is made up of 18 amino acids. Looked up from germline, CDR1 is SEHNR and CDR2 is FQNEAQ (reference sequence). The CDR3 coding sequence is TGTTCCAGCAGCTTAGGGGGGGGGCGGGCGAAGAACACCGGGGAGCTGTTTTTT. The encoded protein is CSSSLGGGRAKNTGELFF.